The 22 T cell receptor beta chains listed next were all sequenced from one sample in a study of blood T cell repertoires in COVID-19. Sequenced by immunoSEQ multiplex PCR; TCRdb stores in-frame clones only, minus some. Altogether more than 95,000 clones are present, roughly 89% being singletons, with the ten largest covering 4.5% to 6%. The specimen was peripheral blood. The receptors originated from a human donor in a cohort sampled during active COVID-19.

The J gene is TRBJ2-3, the V gene TRBV4-1; TRBD2 agrees at 11 bases. Germline V CDR1 and CDR2: MGHRA, YSYEKL. Germline trimming cut 1 base from V and 2 bases from J; bases unmatched to any gene: 8. The CDR3 covers 18 residues. CDR3 in amino acids: CASSQVPLAGGHTDTQYF. CDR3 DNA sequence: TGCGCCAGCAGCCAAGTCCCGCTAGCGGGGGGACACACAGATACGCAGTATTTT.

The V and J genes are TRBV7-8 and TRBJ1-3, with TRBD1 identical over 7 bases. This CDR3 is built from 17 residues. With V trimmed by 4 bases and J by 0 bases, 9 bases remained unmatched. The germline V gene has CDR1 SGHVS and CDR2 FQNEAQ. The CDR3 spells CASSSKPGQISGNTIYF. In DNA, the CDR3 is TGTGCCAGCAGCTCCAAGCCGGGACAGATCTCTGGAAACACCATATATTTT.

V is TRBV28 and J is TRBJ1-2; 9 bases agree with TRBD1. Germline assignment: CDR1 MDHEN and CDR2 SYDVKM. The length of the CDR3 is 16 residues. V gave up 5 bases and J gave up 5 bases; unmatched junction bases: 12. The CDR3 protein is CASSAYYRGRGYGYTF. CDR3 coding DNA: TGTGCCAGCAGTGCCTACTACAGGGGGCGCGGGTATGGCTACACCTTC.

The rearrangement links TRBV28 to TRBJ1-5, with 7 bases that match TRBD1. The CDR3 is 15 amino acids. V lost 6 bases to trimming and J lost 7 bases; unmatched junction nucleotides: 12. Germline V CDR1 and CDR2: MDHEN, SYDVKM. Here the CDR3 reads CASSDIDRERQPQHF. The DNA for the CDR3 is TGTGCCAGCAGCGATATAGACAGGGAGCGGCAGCCCCAGCATTTT.

This chain uses TRBV5-3 with TRBJ2-4; D is unclear. TRBV5-3 is treated as an ORF (open reading frame) with a function not yet certain. Trimming removed 4 bases at V and 0 bases at J, with 17 bases between. The CDR3 spans 17 residues. The CDR3 region is CARSVAGGNIAKNIQYF. The CDR3, as DNA: TGTGCCAGAAGCGTAGCCGGCGGCAACATAGCCAAAAACATTCAGTACTTC.

The V call is TRBV5-6, the J call TRBJ2-3; 9 bases line up with TRBD2. With V trimmed by 3 bases and J by 6 bases, 14 bases remained unmatched. The CDR3 loop spans 17 amino acids. Germline CDR1 SGHDT, CDR2 YYEEEE. The DNA of the CDR3 is TGTGCCAGCAGCTCACGGAGAGTGGGCGGGGGGGCTGATACGCAGTATTTT. This codes for CASSSRRVGGGADTQYF.

The chain couples TRBV7-2 to TRBJ2-1, with 7 bases that match TRBD2. V lost 1 base and J lost 6; bases outside the gene matches: 6. This CDR3 region has 15 residues. Germline CDR1 is SGHTA and CDR2 is FQGNSA. The DNA for the CDR3 is TGTGCCAGCAGCTTAGAGTGGGGGGGGACCAATGAGCAGTTCTTC. Its translation is CASSLEWGGTNEQFF.

V and J are TRBV18 and TRBJ1-2; 11 positions match TRBD1. The germline gives CDR1 KGHSH, CDR2 LQKENI. The CDR3 consists of 15 residues. V dropped 1 base and J dropped 6; count of bases not matched to a gene: 4. The CDR3 loop is CASSPRTGGADGYTF. In nucleotides, the CDR3 is TGTGCCAGCTCACCACGGACAGGGGGCGCGGATGGCTACACCTTC.

This chain connects TRBV28 to TRBJ2-4; unclear D gene. The germline CDR1 and CDR2 sequences are MDHEN and SYDVKM. The germline V and J ends were trimmed by 3 bases and 8 bases, with 11 bases remaining between them. CDR3 length: 13 amino acids. CDR3 DNA sequence: TGTGCCAGCAGTTTTAGCCCCCTTTACATTCAGTACTTC. Translated, it gives CASSFSPLYIQYF.

The gene calls are TRBV18 and TRBJ2-7, with 7 bases identical to TRBD1. V trimming: 3 bases; J trimming: 10 bases; junction bases outside the gene matches: 3. This CDR3 has 11 amino acids. Per the germline V gene, CDR1 is KGHSH and CDR2 is LQKENI. CDR3 sequence: CASSPDRRQYF. The DNA for the CDR3 is TGTGCCAGCTCACCGGACAGGCGACAGTACTTC.

Comments on this clone: At one end, the junction sequence differs from germline, possibly due to a read error. The V call is TRBV13, the J call TRBJ1-6; D call uncertain. This CDR3 is 12 amino acids long. Germline lookup yields CDR1 PRHDT and CDR2 FYEKMQ (reference sequence). The CDR3 spells CASSSNNSPLHF. For the CDR3, the DNA is TGTGCCAGCAGCTCCAATAATTCACCCCTCCACTTT.

The chain uses TRBV5-4 and TRBJ2-6; 9 nucleotides agree with TRBD2. Germline V gene sequence: CDR1 SGHNT, CDR2 YYREEE (reference sequence). The junction had 12 bases not matched to a gene; V was cut back by 2 bases and J by 0 bases. CDR3 size: 20 residues. DNA of the CDR3: TGTGCCAGCAGCTTCGGGGGGGACCGCGGGAGGGGCTCTGGGGCCAACGTCCTGACTTTC. It yields the protein CASSFGGDRGRGSGANVLTF.

This clone was observed a few times. This chain joins TRBV10-3 and TRBJ1-1; a weak D match, TRBD1 (5 bases). This CDR3 contains 16 residues. The ends were cut back, 8 bases at V and 0 bases at J, with 19 bases in the middle. Per germline, CDR1 ENHRY and CDR2 SYGVKD. The CDR3 here is CAIQSAGVGLNTEAFF. The CDR3 DNA sequence: TGTGCCATCCAATCGGCGGGGGTAGGCCTGAACACTGAAGCTTTCTTT.

This rearrangement joins TRBV5-5 to TRBJ1-1; D is unclear. Trimming shortened V by 0 bases and J by 1 base, and 13 bases separated the two germline ends. This CDR3 contains 16 residues. CDR1 SGHKS and CDR2 YYEKEE come from the germline V gene (reference sequence). CDR3 residues: CASSLASLSENTEAFF. In nucleotides, the CDR3 is TGTGCCAGCAGCTTGGCCTCACTCTCTGAGAACACTGAAGCTTTCTTT.

This clone has only one observation. The CDR3: CASSPRQGGFYEQYF. CDR3 nucleotide sequence: TGCGCCAGCAGCCCTCGACAGGGTGGGTTCTACGAGCAGTACTTC. The chain has TRBV5-1 and TRBJ2-7, with 7 bases matching TRBD1. The germline CDR1 and CDR2 sequences are SGHRS and YFSETQ. V was clipped by 4 bases and J by 3 bases; unmatched bases: 10. This CDR3 is built from 15 residues.

V gene TRBV20-1 combines with J gene TRBJ2-7; D gene ambiguous. CDR1 DFQATT and CDR2 SNEGSKA come from the germline V gene (reference sequence). CDR3 length: 16 amino acids. The germline V and J ends were trimmed by 3 bases and 0 bases, with 18 bases remaining between them. The CDR3 here is CSASAGGSYSSYEQYF. The CDR3 DNA follows: TGCAGTGCTAGTGCCGGTGGGTCCTACAGCTCCTACGAGCAGTACTTC.

The chain has TRBV6-6 and TRBJ1-1; 7 positions match TRBD1. The germline V gene has CDR1 MNHNY and CDR2 SVGAGI (reference sequence). With 11 bases clipped from V and 1 base from J, the junction kept 1 base outside the gene matches. This CDR3 is 11 amino acids long. CDR3 bases: TGTGCCTCAGGGGGGAACACTGAAGCTTTCTTT. This translates into CASGGNTEAFF.

The chain uses TRBV12-3 or TRBV12-4 and TRBJ2-3; D call uncertain. This CDR3 contains 13 residues. Trimming shortened V by 2 bases and J by 6 bases, and 9 bases separated the two germline ends. The CDR3 loop reads CASSLFGADTQYF. CDR3 in DNA: TGTGCCAGCAGTTTATTCGGTGCCGATACGCAGTATTTT.

The chain joins TRBV6-2 or TRBV6-3 to TRBJ2-1, with 13 bases lining up with TRBD2. Trimming removed 0 bases from V and 0 bases from J; junction bases left unmatched: 5. This CDR3 is built from 19 residues. Germline assignment: CDR1 MNHEY and CDR2 SVGEGT. CDR3: CASSYSGLAGASSYNEQFF. The CDR3 bases are TGTGCCAGCAGTTACTCCGGACTAGCGGGGGCCAGCTCCTACAATGAGCAGTTCTTC.

This chain joins TRBV11-2 and TRBJ2-2; D gene ambiguous. Trimming removed 8 bases at V and 0 bases at J, with 13 bases between. There are 15 residues in the CDR3. The germline V gene encodes CDR1 SGHAT and CDR2 FQNNGV. The CDR3 DNA is TGTGCCAGCCGAGCGATACGGACGAACACCGGGGAGCTGTTTTTT. Translating it yields CASRAIRTNTGELFF.

The chain links TRBV14 to TRBJ2-7, with D perhaps TRBD1 (5 bases). V lost 2 bases and J lost 3, with 14 bases in between. Germline V CDR1 and CDR2: SGHDN, FVKESK. The CDR3 is 15 residues long. The CDR3 region has the DNA TGTGCCAGCAGCCAAAGTCTTCGACAGTACTACGAGCAGTACTTC. The encoded protein is CASSQSLRQYYEQYF.

The V call is TRBV27, the J call TRBJ1-4, with D unclear. Germline V gene data show CDR1 as MNHEY and CDR2 as SMNVEV (reference sequence). The V end lost 3 bases, the J end lost 4 bases, and 15 bases lay between the germline ends. The CDR3 contains 16 residues. CDR3 DNA: TGTGCCAGCAGTTTTGGAGGGCTTGGAGGTAATGAAAAACTGTTTTTT. It translates to CASSFGGLGGNEKLFF.